What follows are 11 T cell receptor beta chains derived from one specimen sequenced in a study of breast tumors, draining lymph nodes, adjacent tissues. TCRdb re-called the multiplex PCR reads with MiXCR, one entry per CDR3 protein. The table has around 230,000 distinct CDR3 sequences, 32% seen once. Breast cancer patients provided tissue from their axillary draining lymph nodes. Sequencing used axillary lymph node tissue. Source of these receptors: a female donor with breast cancer. Some clones in this sample may be carry-over from other donors' samples.

This clonotype appeared many times. This chain joins TRBV6-6 and TRBJ1-6; D is possibly TRBD1 (6 bases). CDR3 size: 14 residues. Deletions cut 6 bases from V and 7 bases from J, with 13 bases between. Per the germline V gene, CDR1 is MNHNY and CDR2 is SVGAGI (reference sequence). The CDR3 spells CASRIRDTNSPLHF. In DNA form, the CDR3 reads TGTGCCAGCAGGATCCGGGACACAAATTCACCCCTCCACTTT.

As for this clonotype: This may come from a read error, since a much larger clone is one base off. This chain connects TRBV20-1 to TRBJ2-1, with 7 positions matching TRBD2. The junction had 12 bases not matched to a gene; V was cut back by 4 bases and J by 6 bases. CDR3 length equals 15 residues. The germline V gene has CDR1 DFQATT and CDR2 SNEGSKA (reference sequence). The CDR3 nucleotides are TGCAGTGCTACCCCCTTTGCGGGAGTACCCAATGAGCAGTTCTTC. It translates to CSATPFAGVPNEQFF.

This clonotype was observed many times. V is TRBV19 and J is TRBJ2-5, with TRBD2 identical over 11 bases. The CDR3 is 18 amino acids. Germline loops: CDR1 LNHDA, CDR2 SQIVND (reference sequence). After removal of 3 bases from V and 2 bases from J, the junction contained 11 bases not matched to a gene. CDR3 sequence: CASSIAGLAGGGQETQYF. As DNA, the CDR3 is TGTGCCAGTAGTATTGCGGGGCTAGCGGGAGGAGGGCAAGAGACCCAGTACTTC.

Note on this clonotype: The final CDR3 position lacks the conserved phenylalanine or tryptophan, pointing to a likely read error. The limits of the CDR3 on the DNA are not certain, so only TCRdb's listed CDR3 is given. The chain uses TRBV9 and TRBJ1-3. The CDR3 is 12 residues long, ends included. Germline V gene lookup returns CDR1 SGDLS and CDR2 YYNGEE. CDR3 sequence reads: CASSLSGVAKNT.

The table lists this clonotype with many counts. The gene calls are TRBV29-1 and TRBJ2-5; no firm D call. This CDR3 has 13 amino acids. From germline, CDR1 is SQVTM and CDR2 ANQGSEA. V lost 2 bases and J 1 base, leaving 8 bases between the germline ends. The CDR3, as DNA: TGCAGCGTTGAACGAGATGTCCAAGAGACCCAGTACTTC. As protein: CSVERDVQETQYF.

This clonotype was seen many times. The gene calls are TRBV15 and TRBJ2-5, with D unclear. Per germline, CDR1 LNHNV and CDR2 YYDKDF (reference sequence). The CDR3 is 14 amino acids. V lost 1 base to trimming and J lost 1 base, with 7 bases between them. The CDR3 DNA is TGTGCCACCAGCAGAGGAAGACTCCAAGAGACCCAGTACTTC. It codes for CATSRGRLQETQYF.

This clonotype was recorded many times. V usage is TRBV20-1 and J usage is TRBJ2-1; D is tentatively TRBD1 or TRBD2 (6 bases each). V gave up 1 base and J gave up 6 bases, with 16 bases separating them. Germline CDR1 and CDR2: DFQATT and SNEGSKA (reference sequence). This CDR3 is built from 15 residues. This CDR3 is CSARASQGRPNEQFF. In nucleotides, the CDR3 is TGCAGTGCTAGAGCCTCTCAGGGGAGGCCCAATGAGCAGTTCTTC.

Details on this clonotype: A much bigger clone sits one base away, suggesting this may be a read error. The chain carries TRBV6-6 and TRBJ2-7; 12 bases are shared with TRBD2. The CDR3 is 14 residues long. The germline gives CDR1 MNHNY, CDR2 SVGAGI (reference sequence). CDR3: CASSSSSLAGGHVF. DNA of the CDR3: TGTGCCAGCAGTTCCTCGAGTCTAGCGGGAGGGCATGTCTTC.

This clonotype was picked up many times. J is TRBJ2-1 and V is TRBV7-2; 8 positions agree with TRBD2. Germline-derived CDR1 and CDR2 are SGHTA and FQGNSA. The J segment lost 4 bases and the V segment lost 5 bases, leaving 7 bases of the junction unmatched. The CDR3 spans 15 residues. The CDR3 coding sequence is TGTGCCAGCAGCCGCAGCGGGAGCCCTTACAATGAGCAGTTCTTC. Its protein product is CASSRSGSPYNEQFF.

A remark on this clonotype: A much larger clone lies a single base off, so this may be a read error. CDR3 nucleotides: TGTGCCAGCAGCGTGGCTAGCGGGAGCGATGAGCAGTTCTTC. Translating it yields CASSVASGSDEQFF. The V gene is TRBV11-3, the J gene TRBJ2-1, with TRBD2 matching 10 bases. Germline V lookup: CDR1 SGHNT, CDR2 YENEEA. V lost 5 bases to trimming and J lost 8 bases; unmatched junction nucleotides: 6. The CDR3 has 14 amino acids.

At least ten counts were recorded for this clonotype. This chain uses TRBV6-5 with TRBJ1-2; D not certain. This CDR3 has 15 residues. CDR1 and CDR2 from the germline V gene are MNHEY and SVGAGI. The V end was cut by 4 bases, the J end by 0 bases, with 12 bases between. In nucleotides, the CDR3 is TGTGCCAGCAGTTTCCGACTGGGGACTAACTATGGCTACACCTTC. This gives the protein CASSFRLGTNYGYTF.